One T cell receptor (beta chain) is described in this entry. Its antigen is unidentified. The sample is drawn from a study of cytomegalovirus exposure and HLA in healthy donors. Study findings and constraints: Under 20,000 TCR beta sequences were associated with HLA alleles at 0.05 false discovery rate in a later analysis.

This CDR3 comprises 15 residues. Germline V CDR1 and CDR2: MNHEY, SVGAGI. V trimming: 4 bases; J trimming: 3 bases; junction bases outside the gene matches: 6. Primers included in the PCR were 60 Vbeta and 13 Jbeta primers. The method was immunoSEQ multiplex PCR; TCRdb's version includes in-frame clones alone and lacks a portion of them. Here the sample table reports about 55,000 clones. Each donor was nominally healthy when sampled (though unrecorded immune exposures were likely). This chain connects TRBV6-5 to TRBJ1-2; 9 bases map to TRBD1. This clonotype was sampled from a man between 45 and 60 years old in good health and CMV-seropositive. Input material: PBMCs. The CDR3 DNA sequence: TGTGCCAGCAGTTTTCGACAGGGGGAGTACTATGGCTACACCTTC. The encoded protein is CASSFRQGEYYGYTF.